A single sample is the source of the 30 T cell receptor beta chains below, sequenced in a study of shared clonotypes between healthy human individuals. Method: immunoSEQ multiplex PCR; TCRdb's copy keeps in-frame clones and lacks some. The data contain hundreds of thousands of clones, roughly 70% of them singletons. The sequencing sample was made of memory CD4+ T cells sorted from blood. This sample's subset: CD45RA-negative fraction. The receptors come from a man between 25 and 39 years old in good health.

The rearrangement links TRBV14 to TRBJ2-4; no clear D gene. CDR3 length: 12 amino acids. Germline V gene sequence: CDR1 SGHDN, CDR2 FVKESK. V lost 1 base, J lost 9 bases, and 7 bases lay in between. CDR3 amino acids: CASSQARSIQYF. CDR3 DNA: TGTGCCAGCAGCCAAGCCCGGTCCATTCAGTACTTC. Together with reference TRBV14 and TRBJ2-4, the CDR3 gives the full variable domain: EAGVTQFPSHSVIEKGQTVTLRCDPISGHDNLYWYRRVMGKEIKFLLHFVKESKQDESGMPNNRFLAERTGGTYSTLKVQPAELEDSGVYFCASSQARSIQYFGAGTRLSVL.

This clone was counted only a few times. The DNA for the CDR3 is TGTGCCAGCAGCTTGTTTTCCGGACCCTACGAGCAGTACTTC. It codes for CASSLFSGPYEQYF. V is TRBV11-2 and J is TRBJ2-7; D not resolved. Per germline, CDR1 SGHAT and CDR2 FQNNGV. V was shortened by 3 bases and J by 2 bases, with 11 bases between the two germline ends. The CDR3 totals 14 residues.

The rearrangement links TRBV15 to TRBJ2-1; unclear D gene. V was trimmed by 3 bases and J by 3 bases, leaving 9 bases between them. From germline, CDR1 is LNHNV and CDR2 YYDKDF (reference sequence). The CDR3 sequence is 14 residues long. CDR3 DNA sequence: TGTGCCACCAGCAGGGATCCTATCTACAATGAGCAGTTCTTC. Residues: CATSRDPIYNEQFF.

The V and J genes are TRBV19 and TRBJ1-1; D might be TRBD1 (5 bases). The CDR3 has 14 amino acids. Trimming removed 6 bases at V and 1 base at J, with 12 bases between. Germline CDR1 reads LNHDA; CDR2 reads SQIVND (reference sequence). Here the CDR3 DNA reads TGTGCCAGTAGACCTTCGGGGCGGAACACTGAAGCTTTCTTT. It yields the protein CASRPSGRNTEAFF.

This clone was observed a few times. CDR3 nucleotide sequence: TGTGCCAGCAGAGGGGTCGAGACCCAGTACTTC. It translates to CASRGVETQYF. The chain recombines TRBV25-1 with TRBJ2-5, with a possible D match to TRBD1 (5 bases). Between the trimmed V and J ends, which lost 6 bases and 5 bases, there was a span of 7 bases. Per the germline V gene, CDR1 is MGHDK and CDR2 is SYGVNS. There are 11 residues in the CDR3.

This clone was seen ten or more times. Other DNA sequences in this specimen translate into the identical CDR3. The rearrangement uses TRBV29-1 and TRBJ2-7; perhaps TRBD1 as D (5 bases). The V gene lost 5 bases and the J gene lost 2 bases, with 10 bases spanning the gap. This CDR3 contains 12 residues. Germline V gene sequence: CDR1 SQVTM, CDR2 ANQGSEA. CDR3 amino acids: CSVRQGAYEQYF. CDR3 nucleotide sequence: TGCAGCGTTCGCCAGGGCGCCTACGAGCAGTACTTC.

The rearrangement joins TRBV7-2 to TRBJ2-7; weak D call: TRBD2 (5 bases). Between the trimmed V and J ends, which lost 5 bases and 2 bases, there was a span of 13 bases. The CDR3 runs 14 residues. Germline CDR1 reads SGHTA; CDR2 reads FQGNSA. As DNA, the CDR3 is TGTGCCAGCAGCCCGCTTGCGGGCACCTACGAGCAGTACTTC. Protein product: CASSPLAGTYEQYF.

Of note for this clone: Other DNA sequences of this sample code for an identical CDR3. The J gene is TRBJ2-2, the V gene TRBV29-1, with 8 bases that match TRBD1. CDR1 and CDR2 from the germline V gene are SQVTM and ANQGSEA. V lost 7 bases to trimming and J lost 5 bases; unmatched junction nucleotides: 6. The CDR3 extends over 13 amino acids. The CDR3 region is CSARTGGTGELFF. CDR3 sequence (DNA): TGCAGCGCTCGAACAGGGGGAACCGGGGAGCTGTTTTTT.

J is TRBJ1-3 and V is TRBV7-2; no clear D. The ends were cut back, 1 base at V and 2 bases at J, with 12 bases in the middle. Germline-derived CDR1 and CDR2 are SGHTA and FQGNSA. This CDR3 is built from 16 residues. CDR3 bases: TGTGCCAGCAGCTTAGGGCCCAGTTCTGCTGGAAACACCATATATTTT. Its protein is CASSLGPSSAGNTIYF.

The V and J genes are TRBV6-6 and TRBJ2-7, with a tentative D call TRBD2 (5 bases). The ends were cut back, 5 bases at V and 8 bases at J, with 16 bases in the middle. The V gene's germline CDR1 is MNHNY and CDR2 SVGAGI (reference sequence). There are 13 residues in the CDR3. CDR3 amino acids: CASSQVEGLQQYF. CDR3 nucleotide sequence: TGTGCCAGCAGTCAGGTAGAGGGTCTTCAGCAGTACTTC.

The rearrangement uses TRBV10-3 and TRBJ2-7, with D tentatively TRBD2 (6 bases). From germline, CDR1 is ENHRY and CDR2 SYGVKD. The V end lost 8 bases, the J end lost 1 base, and 12 bases lay between the germline ends. The CDR3 runs to 13 residues. The chain's CDR3 is CAIHRDLSYEQYF. In DNA, the CDR3 is TGTGCCATCCACCGGGACTTATCCTACGAGCAGTACTTC.

In this sample, this clone turned up a few times. The chain has TRBV27 and TRBJ1-5; D not resolved. Per the germline V gene, CDR1 is MNHEY and CDR2 is SMNVEV (reference sequence). The CDR3 runs 13 residues. V dropped 6 bases and J dropped 5 bases, with 11 bases sitting between them. CDR3 sequence: CASSLYQDQPQHF. The CDR3 DNA sequence: TGTGCCAGCAGCCTTTATCAAGATCAGCCCCAGCATTTT.

In its sample, this clone was seen a few times. J is TRBJ2-1 and V is TRBV5-4, with 12 positions matching TRBD2. V lost 0 bases and J lost 6; bases outside the gene matches: 10. Germline V gives CDR1 SGHNT, CDR2 YYREEE (reference sequence). CDR3 length equals 18 residues. The CDR3 is CASSLARGGTSGPNEQFF. The CDR3 DNA is TGTGCCAGCAGCTTGGCCCGGGGGGGGACTAGCGGGCCCAATGAGCAGTTCTTC.

CDR3 DNA: TGCGCCAGCAGCGCCGACAGGCCAACTAATGAAAAACTGTTTTTT. Amino acid sequence: CASSADRPTNEKLFF. The chain uses TRBV5-1 and TRBJ1-4; tentatively, D is TRBD1 (6 bases). The CDR3 spans 15 residues. The germline gives CDR1 SGHRS, CDR2 YFSETQ. Trimming left V 4 bases short and J 0 bases short, with 10 bases between.

This chain connects TRBV30 to TRBJ1-1; 9 nucleotides agree with TRBD1. CDR1 and CDR2 from the germline V gene are GTSNPN and SVGIG (reference sequence). This CDR3 comprises 14 residues. The ends lost 6 bases at V and 1 base at J; junction bases unmatched: 6. This chain's CDR3 is CACTGTGSNTEAFF. CDR3 DNA sequence: TGTGCCTGTACCGGGACAGGGTCGAACACTGAAGCTTTCTTT.

In DNA form, the CDR3 reads TGTGCCAGCAGCCGACCAAGTCAGCCCCAGCATTTT. The encoded protein is CASSRPSQPQHF. V usage is TRBV6-6 and J usage is TRBJ1-5; no definite D call. The CDR3 contains 12 residues. V was pared by 6 bases and J by 6 bases, with 9 bases between. The V gene's germline CDR1 is MNHNY and CDR2 SVGAGI (reference sequence).

This clone was counted between two and nine times. The rearrangement uses TRBV19 and TRBJ2-1; tentative D call: TRBD1 (6 bases). Germline V gene data show CDR1 as LNHDA and CDR2 as SQIVND (reference sequence). The CDR3 length is 14 residues. Trimming pared 8 bases from V and 4 bases from J, leaving 15 bases between. The chain's CDR3 is CASLRGRGYNEQFF. The CDR3 DNA follows: TGTGCCAGTCTCCGGGGCAGGGGTTACAATGAGCAGTTCTTC.

The chain links TRBV7-8 to TRBJ2-3, with D possibly matching TRBD1 (5 bases). Germline V gene data show CDR1 as SGHVS and CDR2 as FQNEAQ. V lost 3 bases to trimming and J lost 2 bases, with 6 bases between them. The CDR3 runs 13 residues. The CDR3 coding sequence is TGTGCCAGCAGCTTGGGGCTCACAGATACGCAGTATTTT. Translation gives CASSLGLTDTQYF. Together with reference TRBV7-8 and TRBJ2-3, the CDR3 gives the full variable domain: GAGVSQSPRYKVAKRGQDVALRCDPISGHVSLFWYQQALGQGPEFLTYFQNEAQLDKSGLPSDRFFAERPEGSVSTLKIQRTQQEDSAVYLCASSLGLTDTQYFGPGTRLTVL.

The chain has TRBV5-6 and TRBJ2-1, with 7 bases that match TRBD2. V dropped 4 bases and J dropped 3; count of bases not matched to a gene: 13. This CDR3 region has 17 residues. Germline V gene sequence: CDR1 SGHDT, CDR2 YYEEEE. This CDR3 reads CASSDLGSPGGYNEQFF. In nucleotides, the CDR3 is TGTGCCAGCAGCGACCTCGGGTCTCCGGGAGGCTACAATGAGCAGTTCTTC.

The rearrangement uses TRBV7-2 and TRBJ2-5; unclear D gene. CDR1 and CDR2 from the germline V gene are SGHTA and FQGNSA. The CDR3 sequence is 15 residues long. V dropped 1 base and J dropped 1 base, with 10 bases sitting between them. CDR3 sequence reads: CASSLDGRTQETQYF. The CDR3 nucleotides are TGTGCCAGCAGCTTAGATGGTCGCACCCAAGAGACCCAGTACTTC.

The chain joins TRBV19 to TRBJ1-1; the D gene is possibly TRBD1 (5 bases). The CDR3 is made up of 16 amino acids. V dropped 5 bases and J dropped 0 bases, with 16 bases sitting between them. Germline CDR1 and CDR2: LNHDA and SQIVND (reference sequence). In nucleotides, the CDR3 is TGTGCCAGTAGTTCGACGGGACTTCACATGAACACTGAAGCTTTCTTT. Its translation is CASSSTGLHMNTEAFF.

CDR3 sequence: CASMRFVTGSYEQYF. The CDR3 DNA follows: TGTGCCAGCATGCGGTTCGTGACAGGGTCCTACGAGCAGTACTTC. V and J are TRBV28 and TRBJ2-7, with 7 positions matching TRBD1. The CDR3 contains 15 residues. Germline V gene lookup returns CDR1 MDHEN and CDR2 SYDVKM. V lost 7 bases to trimming and J lost 1 base; unmatched junction nucleotides: 10.

The rearrangement joins TRBV2 to TRBJ2-7; 15 positions agree with TRBD2. There are 16 residues in the CDR3. Unmatched junction bases numbered 7, after V lost 8 bases and J lost 2 bases. Germline loops: CDR1 SNHLY, CDR2 FYNNEI. Here the CDR3 reads CASREGLAGGPYEQYF. The CDR3 DNA reads TGTGCCAGCCGGGAAGGACTAGCGGGAGGGCCCTACGAGCAGTACTTC.

In this sample, this clone turned up a few times. This chain connects TRBV28 to TRBJ2-7; unclear D gene. The CDR3 spans 11 residues. CDR1 is MDHEN and CDR2 is SYDVKM in the germline V gene. V lost 4 bases and J lost 6, with 7 bases in between. CDR3 in DNA: TGTGCCAGCAGTTCCCCCATCGAGCAGTACTTC. This sequence encodes CASSSPIEQYF.

The chain combines TRBV14 with TRBJ2-2; D is unresolved. Germline CDR1 is SGHDN and CDR2 is FVKESK. The ends were cut back, 4 bases at V and 3 bases at J, with 6 bases in the middle. This CDR3 comprises 13 residues. This chain's CDR3 is CASSREYTGELFF. For the CDR3, the DNA is TGTGCCAGCAGCCGCGAGTACACCGGGGAGCTGTTTTTT.

The rearrangement links TRBV30 to TRBJ2-7; TRBD1 might be the D (6 bases). Trimming left V 4 bases short and J 2 bases short, with 18 bases between. The CDR3 has 15 amino acids. Germline V gene sequence: CDR1 GTSNPN, CDR2 SVGIG (reference sequence). CDR3 DNA sequence: TGTGCCTGGACCCGGTGGGGACACGGAACCTACGAGCAGTACTTC. Its translation: CAWTRWGHGTYEQYF.

The chain is built from TRBV5-6 and TRBJ2-5; D possibly corresponds to TRBD1 (6 bases). The CDR3 totals 18 residues. The V end lost 5 bases, the J end lost 2 bases, and 25 bases lay between the germline ends. Germline V gene data show CDR1 as SGHDT and CDR2 as YYEEEE. CDR3 DNA sequence: TGTGCCAGCAGGGATACAGGGAACCCCCACGGCCTTCAAGAGACCCAGTACTTC. Translation gives CASRDTGNPHGLQETQYF.

The rearrangement uses TRBV10-1 and TRBJ2-7; 8 positions agree with TRBD2. The CDR3 length is 14 residues. V was pared by 4 bases and J by 4 bases, with 6 bases of the junction left unmatched. Germline V gene sequence: CDR1 WNHNN, CDR2 SYGVQD (reference sequence). CDR3 sequence (DNA): TGCGCCAGCAGTGTAAGCGGGAGACCTTACGAGCAGTACTTC. Translation: CASSVSGRPYEQYF.

The chain joins TRBV6-6 to TRBJ1-5; TRBD1 is a possible D gene (5 bases). The germline V gene encodes CDR1 MNHNY and CDR2 SVGAGI (reference sequence). Trimming left V 7 bases short and J 6 bases short, with 16 bases between. The CDR3 runs to 14 residues. The CDR3 DNA reads TGTGCCAGCACCAACGGTTTTGGGGGTCAGCCCCAGCATTTT. Translated, it gives CASTNGFGGQPQHF.

About this clone itself: This may come from a read error, since a much larger clone is one base off. V usage is TRBV6-5 and J usage is TRBJ1-5; D call uncertain. Trimming shortened V by 8 bases and J by 6 bases, and 8 bases separated the two germline ends. This CDR3 contains 11 residues. Germline CDR1 MNHEY, CDR2 SVGAGI. CDR3 amino acids: CASGISQPQHF. The CDR3 region has the DNA TGTGCCAGCGGAATTAGTCAGCCCCAGCATTTT.